The table lists the clone carrying this T cell receptor beta chain with a few counts. Its antigen is not known. The data derive from a study of cytomegalovirus exposure and HLA in healthy donors. PCR primers comprised 60 Vbeta and 13 Jbeta primers. Clones were read by immunoSEQ multiplex PCR, and TCRdb kept only the in-frame ones, dropping some. Among about 120,000 clones listed, roughly 15% were seen once. Study-wide findings and caveats: Researchers reportedly found TCR beta sequences accurately predicted most subjects' HLA-A and HLA-B alleles. There were 164 TCR beta chains listed as cytomegalovirus-associated.

With 11 bases removed from V and 8 bases from J, the gap between germline ends came to 22 bases. This CDR3 contains 14 residues. Germline CDR1 reads PRHDT; CDR2 reads FYEKMQ (reference sequence). J is TRBJ1-3 and V is TRBV13, with D possibly being TRBD1 (5 bases). Source material: PBMCs. This sequence originates from a woman under 30 in good health and CMV-seronegative. The CDR3 DNA is TGTGCCGTGCGCGATAGTGGGGGGATTGACACCATATATTTT. Residues: CAVRDSGGIDTIYF.